Detailed here is one TCR beta chain. Its target antigen remains unknown. Per-base qualities were not stored, and no clone one base away is much larger. The source of the sample is a study of monozygotic twins with cystic fibrosis (dated by TCRdb to the early 2020s). About the investigation overall: Around 2.8 micrograms of fragmented DNA went through around 16 PCR cycles to produce barcoded libraries. The cohort comprised ten female and six male twin pairs aged 2.0 to 36.4 years, median about 9.3 years, mostly children and adolescents. TCR beta repertoires were compared within and between 16 monozygotic twin pairs with cystic fibrosis so that genetic influence on V and J gene usage could be assessed. Twins were ranked among 1,000 or so cohort participants for weight-for-height and FEVPerc (FEV1 disease centile) at the day of blood sampling. Data for three of the twin pairs had already been reported earlier in a different context. General conclusions and limits of the study: In 13 of 16 pairs, V gene usage most closely resembled the co-twin's, and the same held for J usage in 8 of 16 pairs, a pattern suggesting genetic constraints. No association turned up between shared CDR3 numbers and age, concordance or disease severity, and the cohort was small. Significantly higher nucleotide-identical clonotype sharing was observed within monozygotic CF twin pairs than between unrelated CF individuals (P = 0.000026, Mann-Whitney). Simpson clonality was found to be generally low (median approximately 0.0096), suggesting a naive-dominated repertoire, although higher clonality was observed in the most severely affected patients.

Following the manufacturer's instructions, TCR beta CDR3 regions were amplified by multiplex PCR with the immunoSEQ immune profiling system. An Illumina NextSeq system was used to carry out the sequencing. The published analysis was carried out like this. The immunoSEQ Analyzer platform handled processing of the sequence data, and clonality was calculated by taking the square root of Simpson's index of productive rearrangements. Similarity in V and J usage was quantified by Jensen-Shannon distance, and CDR3 generation probabilities were calculated with OLGA. Shared CDR3 sequences were searched against the immuneACCESS database (August 2020) and VDJdb (December 2020). Imported from immuneACCESS, the table was reduced by TCRdb to in-frame sequences with V and J called. These copies leave out some clones; in studies compared against another copy, an unresolved V gene accounts for under half, and the cause of the remainder is not known. V and J calls and clone size are as listed in that table; D and trimming were resolved from the DNA. The sample profile shows 22,000 or so clones; around nine tenths of them were found once. Jointly, the top ten make up 1% to 1.5% of the sample.

The twin pairs came from the European Cystic Fibrosis Twin and Sibling Study Cohort, a cohort that recruited patients from 150 to 200 CF clinics across 14 European countries. Zygosity and CFTR genotype were verified in-house, and zygosity was tested by multiplex PCR of nine short tandem repeat loci. Peripheral blood was taken from each twin, and clinical parameters were recorded on the day of blood sampling. Phenol/chloroform extraction was used to isolate genomic DNA from peripheral blood cells, and the DNA was then kept in TE buffer at 4 degrees C. Trimming leaves V shorter by 4 bases and J shorter by 2 bases, with the junction holding 4 bases beyond the gene matches. CDR1 SGHDN and CDR2 FVKESK are derived from the germline V gene. Measured from the cysteine to the phenylalanine, the CDR3 is 16 residues long. Only CDR3 DNA is held: 48 bases, read in frame from base 1.

The sequencing sample was made of blood. The chain uses TRBV14 and TRBJ2-3, and 12 junction bases match TRBD2. This TCR was sampled from a woman under 40 with cystic fibrosis. The DNA sequence is as follows: TGTGCCAGCAGCCTAACTAGCGGGGGGCTCACAGATACGCAGTATTTT. Its translation is CASSLTSGGLTDTQYF.